The clone carrying this T cell receptor (beta chain) has a single count. TCR beta was sequenced from blood CD8+ and CD4+ T cells. These data come from a study of CD8 T cells in Susac syndrome. This CDR3 is 13 amino acids long. The V gene lost 4 bases and the J gene lost 1 base, with 5 bases spanning the gap. The germline gives CDR1 SGHTA, CDR2 FQGNSA. Random hexamers were used to reverse transcribe about 0.5 to 1 ug of RNA. The immunoSEQ assay covered 54 Vbeta and 13 Jbeta segments for CDR3. MiXCR was run by TCRdb on the immunoSEQ multiplex PCR reads, yielding one entry per CDR3 protein. The sample shows about 190,000 distinct CDR3 sequences, roughly 92% of them seen only once.

This sequence joins TRBV7-2 and TRBJ1-5, with unresolved D. This receptor was obtained from a human donor in good health. Sequencing input: CD4+ T cells from PBMCs. The CDR3, as DNA: TGTGCCAGCAGCTCGAACAGCAATCAGCCCCAGCATTTT. It specifies CASSSNSNQPQHF.